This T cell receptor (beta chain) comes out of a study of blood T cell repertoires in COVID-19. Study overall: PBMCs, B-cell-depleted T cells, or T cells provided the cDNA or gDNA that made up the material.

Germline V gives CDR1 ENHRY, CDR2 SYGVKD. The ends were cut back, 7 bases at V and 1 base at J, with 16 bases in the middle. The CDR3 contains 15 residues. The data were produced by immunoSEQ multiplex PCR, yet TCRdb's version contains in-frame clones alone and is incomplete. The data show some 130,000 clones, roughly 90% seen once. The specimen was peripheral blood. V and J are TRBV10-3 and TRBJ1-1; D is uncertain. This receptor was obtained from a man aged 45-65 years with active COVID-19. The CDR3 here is CAITPFRGSNTEAFF. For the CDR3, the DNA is TGTGCCATCACCCCTTTTCGGGGTTCGAACACTGAAGCTTTCTTT.